These 19 T cell receptor beta chains were all obtained from the same sample, sequenced in a study of T cell responses to AZD1222 COVID-19 vaccine. Measured with immunoSEQ multiplex PCR; TCRdb has only the in-frame clones, and not every one. Here the sample spans some 120,000 clones, roughly 87% being singletons. Sequencing was performed on peripheral blood, taken on day 0 of AZD1222 vaccination. The receptors originated from an adult in good health.

The chain carries TRBV28 and TRBJ1-4, with unresolved D. Trimming shortened V by 8 bases and J by 8 bases, and 12 bases separated the two germline ends. CDR1 is MDHEN and CDR2 is SYDVKM in the germline V gene. This CDR3 contains 12 residues. The CDR3 reads CASGVTGEKLFF. The CDR3 coding sequence is TGTGCCAGCGGAGTGACGGGGGAAAAACTGTTTTTT.

This clone was recorded only once. The CDR3 sequence is CASSEVQPQHF. CDR3 bases: TGTGCCAGCAGTGAAGTTCAGCCCCAGCATTTT. V is TRBV6-1 and J is TRBJ1-5, with D unresolved. V was shortened by 1 base and J by 6 bases, with 1 base between the two germline ends. This CDR3 is 11 amino acids long. Germline V gene sequence: CDR1 MNHNS, CDR2 SASEGT.

The chain recombines TRBV7-9 with TRBJ2-4; 7 bases align to TRBD2. There are 14 residues in the CDR3. J gave up 5 bases and V 5 bases, and 6 bases lay outside the gene matches. Germline V CDR1 and CDR2: SEHNR, FQNEAQ (reference sequence). CDR3 DNA: TGTGCCAGCAGCCCCTGGGCGGGGGAAAACATTCAGTACTTC. Translated: CASSPWAGENIQYF. The full variable domain, rest sourced from reference TRBV7-9 and TRBJ2-4, is DTGVSQNPRHKITKRGQNVTFRCDPISEHNRLYWYRQTLGQGPEFLTYFQNEAQLEKSRLLSDRFSAERPKGSFSTLEIQRTEQGDSAMYLCASSPWAGENIQYFGAGTRLSVL.

The chain uses TRBV6-5 and TRBJ2-7; 9 positions agree with TRBD2. V was clipped by 6 bases and J by 0 bases; unmatched bases: 6. Germline lookup yields CDR1 MNHEY and CDR2 SVGAGI. The CDR3 has 15 amino acids. The CDR3 DNA is TGTGCCAGCAGCCTTAGCGGGGGAAGCTCCTACGAGCAGTACTTC. Its translation: CASSLSGGSSYEQYF.

J is TRBJ2-5 and V is TRBV7-3, with D possibly called TRBD1 or TRBD2 (5 bases each). The CDR3 loop spans 12 amino acids. From germline, CDR1 is SGHTA and CDR2 FQGTGA. Trimming shortened V by 4 bases and J by 7 bases, and 10 bases separated the two germline ends. CDR3 residues: CASSSFGGTQYF. CDR3 coding DNA: TGTGCCAGCAGCTCCTTTGGGGGGACCCAGTACTTC.

The rearrangement joins TRBV7-9 to TRBJ2-7; 15 nucleotides line up with TRBD2. The CDR3 totals 16 residues. Per germline, CDR1 SEHNR and CDR2 FQNEAQ (reference sequence). V lost 8 bases to trimming and J lost 6 bases; unmatched junction nucleotides: 11. Here the CDR3 DNA reads TGTGCCAGCGCGGGACTAGCGGGGGGATTCCTAGCCGAGCAGTACTTC. It yields the protein CASAGLAGGFLAEQYF.

V gene TRBV5-1 combines with J gene TRBJ2-3; 14 bases fit TRBD2. Per the germline V gene, CDR1 is SGHRS and CDR2 is YFSETQ. CDR3 size: 16 residues. The junction had 4 bases not matched to a gene; V was cut back by 2 bases and J by 5 bases. The CDR3, as DNA: TGCGCCAGCAGCTTAGGACTAGCGGGGGGTAAAGATACGCAGTATTTT. It encodes CASSLGLAGGKDTQYF.

The genes are TRBV30 and TRBJ1-1; no definite D call. V was shortened by 5 bases and J by 0 bases, with 10 bases between the two germline ends. Germline values: CDR1 GTSNPN, CDR2 SVGIG (reference sequence). The CDR3 contains 13 residues. CDR3 nucleotides: TGTGCCTGGCTAGGGTCCGTGAACACTGAAGCTTTCTTT. It yields the protein CAWLGSVNTEAFF.

The chain carries TRBV2 and TRBJ1-5; D is unresolved. CDR3 length: 13 residues. Per the germline V gene, CDR1 is SNHLY and CDR2 is FYNNEI. V was cut by 4 bases and J by 2 bases, with 6 bases left in between. This CDR3 reads CASSVSGNQPQHF. CDR3 nucleotides: TGTGCCAGCAGTGTAAGTGGCAATCAGCCCCAGCATTTT.

The chain recombines TRBV6-8 with TRBJ2-3; a possible D gene is TRBD2 (5 bases). The CDR3 is 16 residues long. Per germline, CDR1 MNHGY and CDR2 SAAAGT. With 6 bases removed from V and 6 bases from J, the gap between germline ends came to 22 bases. CDR3 bases: TGTGCCAGCAGCCCTTTCGGAAGTAGCGTCGGTGATACGCAGTATTTT. It translates to CASSPFGSSVGDTQYF.

This chain uses TRBV27 with TRBJ1-1, with D possibly being TRBD1 (6 bases). With 4 bases removed from V and 5 bases from J, the gap between germline ends came to 17 bases. The CDR3 loop spans 15 amino acids. Germline CDR1 is MNHEY and CDR2 is SMNVEV (reference sequence). The chain's CDR3 is CASSSPQGFGTEAFF. CDR3 DNA: TGTGCCAGCAGTTCGCCACAGGGATTCGGAACTGAAGCTTTCTTT.

The CDR3 bases are TGTGCCAGCAGTCAGCCCGGGTCCTATAATTCACCCCTCCACTTT. This sequence encodes CASSQPGSYNSPLHF. The rearrangement uses TRBV27 and TRBJ1-6; no reliable D call. CDR1 MNHEY and CDR2 SMNVEV come from the germline V gene (reference sequence). Trimming removed 5 bases at V and 1 base at J, with 9 bases between. The CDR3 totals 15 residues.

This clone showed up just a few times. CDR3 nucleotides: TGTGCCAGCAGCTTAGACGGAGGATACGAAAAACTGTTTTTT. As protein: CASSLDGGYEKLFF. The V call is TRBV7-2, the J call TRBJ1-4; D not resolved. The CDR3 spans 14 residues. V gave up 1 base and J gave up 8 bases, with 11 bases separating them. The germline CDR1 and CDR2 sequences are SGHTA and FQGNSA.

The chain uses TRBV5-1 and TRBJ2-5; TRBD2 might be the D (6 bases). The V end lost 0 bases, the J end lost 5 bases, and 14 bases lay between the germline ends. This CDR3 has 15 amino acids. CDR1 is SGHRS, CDR2 YFSETQ, per germline. For the CDR3, the DNA is TGCGCCAGCAGCTTGGTGGCGGGGTGGCAGGAGACCCAGTACTTC. Translating it yields CASSLVAGWQETQYF.

The rearrangement joins TRBV29-1 to TRBJ1-2; 9 nucleotides align to TRBD1. The junction had 9 bases not matched to a gene; V was cut back by 5 bases and J by 5 bases. This CDR3 is built from 14 residues. CDR1 and CDR2 (germline): SQVTM, ANQGSEA. CDR3 coding DNA: TGCAGCGTTCTGGACAGGGGAATGACTTATGGCTACACCTTC. It encodes CSVLDRGMTYGYTF.

The chain links TRBV5-1 to TRBJ2-1; 9 bases are a match to TRBD2. Unmatched junction bases numbered 5, after V lost 4 bases and J lost 0 bases. This CDR3 has 16 amino acids. Germline V gene lookup returns CDR1 SGHRS and CDR2 YFSETQ. In DNA form, the CDR3 reads TGCGCCAGCAGCCTTAGCGGGGGTAGCTCCTACAATGAGCAGTTCTTC. This translates into CASSLSGGSSYNEQFF.

This clone was seen once. The rearrangement uses TRBV16 and TRBJ1-1, with D perhaps TRBD1 (6 bases). V lost 0 bases and J lost 2, with 10 bases in between. Germline-derived CDR1 and CDR2 are KGHSY and FQNENV. The CDR3 length is 15 residues. The CDR3 coding sequence is TGTGCCAGCAGCCAATCGATACAGGGAAACACTGAAGCTTTCTTT. As protein: CASSQSIQGNTEAFF.

The V and J genes are TRBV6-5 and TRBJ1-1; possibly TRBD1 for D (6 bases). The germline V and J ends were trimmed by 4 bases and 4 bases, with 13 bases remaining between them. Germline-derived CDR1 and CDR2 are MNHEY and SVGAGI. The CDR3 sequence is 14 residues long. In DNA, the CDR3 is TGTGCCAGCAGTTTAGGGGGGGTTTCCACTGAAGCTTTCTTT. Protein product: CASSLGGVSTEAFF.

This clone was recorded a few times. V usage is TRBV6-5 and J usage is TRBJ1-2, with 9 bases matching TRBD1. Trimming cost V 11 bases and J 7 bases; bases outside gene matches: 11. This CDR3 contains 13 residues. Germline CDR1 is MNHEY and CDR2 is SVGAGI. CDR3 sequence: CAVRQGEYGGYTF. The CDR3 DNA is TGTGCCGTCAGACAGGGGGAATATGGTGGCTACACCTTC.